This T cell receptor (beta chain) came from a study of cytomegalovirus exposure and HLA in healthy donors. As for this clone: What it recognizes is unknown.

Deletions cut 6 bases from V and 4 bases from J, with 13 bases between. This CDR3 is built from 14 residues. The germline gives CDR1 KGHSH, CDR2 LQKENI. The PCR employed 60 Vbeta primers together with 13 Jbeta primers. Profiled with immunoSEQ multiplex PCR; TCRdb holds only in-frame clones, not every one. The table gives around 52,000 clones; the top ten clones make up about 10% of it. Study-level results: Later work showed greater clonal expansion in HLA-associated TCR beta chains than in equally common others. The authors considered a cluster of highly shared sequence variants likely to be a sequencing artifact.

Donors showed nominal health when sampled, although they likely had unrecorded immune exposures. What was sequenced was PBMCs. This receptor was obtained from a woman aged 45-60 years in good health and CMV-seropositive. This chain links TRBV18 with TRBJ1-5, with D possibly matching TRBD1 (5 bases). CDR3 nucleotides: TGTGCCAGCTCCACCACCCAGGGTAATCAGCCCCAGCATTTT. Amino acids: CASSTTQGNQPQHF. The complete variable domain, with remaining parts taken from reference TRBV18 and TRBJ1-5, reads NAGVMQNPRHLVRRRGQEARLRCSPMKGHSHVYWYRQLPEEGLKFMVYLQKENIIDESGMPKERFSAEFPKEGPSILRIQQVVRGDSAAYFCASSTTQGNQPQHFGDGTRLSIL.